These T cell receptor beta chains were read from a single sample in a study of blood T cell repertoires in COVID-19. The table came from immunoSEQ multiplex PCR; TCRdb's copy has only in-frame clones and leaves some out. The sample contains 160,000 or so clones, about 80% of which appear only once. Material for sequencing was peripheral blood. Receptors originate from a man between 60 and 75 years old with acute or convalescent COVID-19. Each CDR3 is given with its conserved first and last residue. The D gene is left open where the match is weak. For some rows the clone size is stated as once, few or many, or as a class when expanded; others skip it.

D	V	size	length	J	CDR3	DNA
.	TRBV4-3	.	17	TRBJ1-6	CASSPETVSSYNSPLHF	TGCGCCAGCAGCCCCGAGACTGTGAGCTCCTATAATTCACCCCTCCACTTT
TRBD1	TRBV6-5	.	13	TRBJ1-1	CASTRQGNGEAFF	TGTGCCAGCACCCGACAGGGGAACGGTGAAGCTTTCTTT
.	TRBV5-1	.	15	TRBJ2-5	CASSLAGRGEETQYF	TGCGCCAGCAGCTTGGCCGGGAGAGGAGAAGAGACCCAGTACTTC
TRBD1	TRBV9	.	13	TRBJ1-2	CASSGTGGYGYTF	TGTGCCAGCAGCGGGACAGGGGGCTATGGCTACACCTTC
.	TRBV10-2	.	15	TRBJ2-4	CASSEWGLEKNIQYF	TGCGCCAGCAGTGAGTGGGGCTTGGAGAAAAACATTCAGTACTTC
.	TRBV7-2	.	15	TRBJ2-5	CASSLLWGQQETQYF	TGTGCCAGCAGCTTACTGTGGGGACAACAAGAGACCCAGTACTTC
.	TRBV12-2	.	15	TRBJ2-1	CASRFRGSSYNEQFF	TGTGCAAGTCGCTTCAGGGGTTCTTCCTACAATGAGCAGTTCTTC
.	TRBV29-1	.	13	TRBJ1-5	CSVALGLDQPQHF	TGCAGCGTCGCCTTGGGCCTGGATCAGCCCCAGCATTTT
TRBD2	TRBV6-4	.	13	TRBJ2-3	CASSESSGNTQYF	TGTGCCAGCAGTGAAAGTAGCGGGAATACGCAGTATTTT
TRBD1	TRBV24-1	.	14	TRBJ1-2	CATSETGSSSGYTF	TGTGCCACCAGTGAGACAGGGTCGTCCTCTGGCTACACCTTC
TRBD2	TRBV10-1	.	15	TRBJ2-7	CASSESPSGGYQQYF	TGCGCCAGCAGTGAGTCACCTAGCGGGGGGTACCAGCAGTACTTC
.	TRBV7-9	few	15	TRBJ1-4	CASSRQPATNEKLFF	TGTGCCAGCAGCCGACAGCCAGCAACTAATGAAAAACTGTTTTTT
TRBD2	TRBV7-7	.	19	TRBJ2-1	CASSLRLAGAASSYNEQFF	TGTGCTAGCAGCTTAAGACTAGCGGGAGCGGCGAGTTCCTACAATGAGCAGTTCTTC
TRBD2	TRBV5-4	.	16	TRBJ2-3	CASSLWLAGGTDTQYF	TGTGCCAGCAGCTTGTGGCTAGCGGGAGGTACAGATACGCAGTATTTT
TRBD2	TRBV6-2/TRBV6-3	.	19	TRBJ2-7	CASSSPGTSGRSNSYEQYF	TGTGCCAGCAGTTCCCCCGGGACTAGCGGGAGGTCGAATTCCTACGAGCAGTACTTC
TRBD1	TRBV2	.	15	TRBJ1-3	CASSRQGVYGNTIYF	TGTGCCAGCAGTAGACAGGGGGTATATGGAAACACCATATATTTT
.	TRBV6-5	.	13	TRBJ1-2	CASSPGQIFGYTF	TGTGCCAGCAGTCCAGGACAGATATTTGGCTACACCTTC
.	TRBV7-3	.	13	TRBJ2-5	CASSLSVQETQYF	TGTGCCAGCAGCTTATCTGTCCAAGAGACCCAGTACTTC
.	TRBV6-5	.	15	TRBJ1-2	CASSSPLGGVYGYTF	TGTGCCAGCAGTTCCCCATTGGGGGGAGTCTATGGCTACACCTTC
.	TRBV6-1	.	16	TRBJ1-6	CASSEGGQGYGSPLHF	TGTGCCAGCAGTGAAGGGGGGCAGGGGTACGGGTCACCCCTCCACTTT
TRBD2	TRBV4-3	.	19	TRBJ2-3	CASSQEYSAGYTSTDTQYF	TGCGCCAGCAGCCAAGAATACTCAGCGGGGTACACTAGCACAGATACGCAGTATTTT
.	TRBV5-4	.	15	TRBJ2-7	CASSSPSKNPFEQYF	TGTGCCAGCAGCTCACCCAGTAAAAACCCCTTCGAGCAGTACTTC
TRBD2	TRBV3-1/TRBV3-2	.	15	TRBJ2-7	CASSPRSGGNYEQYF	TGTGCCAGCAGCCCCCGTAGCGGGGGAAACTACGAGCAGTACTTC
TRBD2	TRBV7-2	few	14	TRBJ2-3	CASVAGGPADTQYF	TGTGCCAGCGTTGCGGGGGGGCCCGCAGATACGCAGTATTTT
TRBD1	TRBV6-5	.	15	TRBJ2-7	CASRLDRAPSYEQYF	TGTGCCAGCAGGCTCGACAGGGCACCCTCTTACGAGCAGTACTTC
TRBD1	TRBV5-4	.	15	TRBJ1-2	CASSAGDRVPYGYTF	TGTGCCAGCAGCGCCGGGGACAGGGTTCCCTATGGCTACACCTTC
TRBD2	TRBV4-1	.	16	TRBJ2-3	CASRVRAGWSPDTQYF	TGCGCCAGCAGGGTGCGAGCGGGGTGGTCCCCAGATACGCAGTATTTT
TRBD2	TRBV28	.	16	TRBJ2-2	CASRRSSGGPGGELFF	TGTGCCAGCAGACGATCTAGCGGAGGGCCGGGAGGGGAGCTGTTTTTT
.	TRBV6-5	.	12	TRBJ1-1	CASTGQLTEAFF	TGTGCCAGCACGGGACAACTCACTGAAGCTTTCTTT
TRBD1	TRBV5-4	.	16	TRBJ1-2	CASSLGGQGVSYGYTF	TGTGCCAGCAGCTTAGGAGGACAGGGTGTGAGCTATGGCTACACCTTC
.	TRBV7-2	few	14	TRBJ1-2	CASSLVGGTYGYTF	TGTGCCAGCAGCTTAGTGGGGGGGACCTATGGCTACACCTTC
.	TRBV9	.	14	TRBJ2-3	CASSVQVFTDTQYF	TGTGCCAGCAGCGTACAGGTTTTCACAGATACGCAGTATTTT
.	TRBV3-1/TRBV3-2	.	14	TRBJ1-5	CASSQSGAIQPQHF	TGTGCCAGCAGCCAATCAGGGGCCATACAGCCCCAGCATTTT
TRBD1	TRBV27	.	15	TRBJ1-5	CASSFQGASNQPQHF	TGTGCCAGCAGTTTTCAGGGGGCAAGCAATCAGCCCCAGCATTTT
TRBD2	TRBV24-1	.	17	TRBJ2-3	CATTERSASGMQDTQYF	TGTGCCACCACCGAACGATCGGCTAGCGGGATGCAAGATACGCAGTATTTT
TRBD2	TRBV15	.	14	TRBJ2-3	CATSSMGLADTQYF	TGTGCCACCAGCAGTATGGGACTAGCGGATACGCAGTATTTT
TRBD1	TRBV6-6	.	15	TRBJ2-7	CASRGLGTEAYEQYF	TGTGCCAGCAGGGGTCTAGGGACAGAAGCGTACGAGCAGTACTTC
TRBD1	TRBV11-1	once	14	TRBJ2-5	CASSPDRVQETQYF	TGTGCCAGCAGCCCGGACAGGGTCCAAGAGACCCAGTACTTC
TRBD2	TRBV7-6	.	16	TRBJ2-6	CASSGREEHGANVLTF	TGTGCCAGCAGCGGGAGGGAAGAGCATGGGGCCAACGTCCTGACTTTC
.	TRBV7-2	.	13	TRBJ2-1	CASSTFQGYEQFF	TGTGCCAGCAGCACATTTCAGGGCTATGAGCAGTTCTTC
TRBD1	TRBV7-2	once	15	TRBJ2-7	CASKFQGQGSYEQYF	TGTGCCAGCAAATTCCAGGGACAGGGGAGCTACGAGCAGTACTTC
TRBD1	TRBV5-8	.	15	TRBJ2-5	CASSLPGQGMETQYF	TGTGCCAGCAGCTTACCCGGACAGGGCATGGAGACCCAGTACTTC
TRBD1	TRBV7-8	.	13	TRBJ2-7	CASSWDSSYEQYF	TGTGCCAGCAGCTGGGACAGCTCCTACGAGCAGTACTTC
.	TRBV5-6	once	17	TRBJ1-3	CASSLLGSTLSGNTIYF	TGTGCCAGCAGCTTGTTGGGCTCCACCTTGTCTGGAAACACCATATATTTT
.	TRBV27	.	17	TRBJ2-2	CASSLWARRGSTGELFF	TGTGCCAGCAGTTTATGGGCCCGTAGGGGGAGCACCGGGGAGCTGTTTTTT
TRBD1	TRBV19	.	18	TRBJ1-3	CASSPHSGQVSSGNTIYF	TGTGCCAGTAGTCCGCACTCCGGACAGGTCAGCTCTGGAAACACCATATATTTT
.	TRBV6-2/TRBV6-3	.	19	TRBJ1-5	CASSYARLTGLNSNQPQHF	TGTGCCAGCAGTTACGCAAGACTAACCGGGCTCAATAGCAATCAGCCCCAGCATTTT
.	TRBV19	.	14	TRBJ1-2	CASSQTASNYGYTF	TGTGCCAGTAGCCAAACAGCCTCGAACTATGGCTACACCTTC
.	TRBV9	.	15	TRBJ1-4	CASSVSTGSNEKLFF	TGTGCCAGCAGCGTGTCCACAGGCTCTAATGAAAAACTGTTTTTT
TRBD1	TRBV4-3	.	16	TRBJ2-3	CASSPSTGGLTDTQYF	TGCGCCAGCAGCCCCTCGACAGGGGGCTTGACAGATACGCAGTATTTT
.	TRBV28	.	12	TRBJ2-2	CASSLLAGELFF	TGTGCCAGCAGCCTACTTGCCGGGGAGCTGTTTTTT
TRBD1	TRBV18	.	15	TRBJ1-2	CASSPPGTANYGYTF	TGTGCCAGCTCACCACCGGGGACAGCTAACTATGGCTACACCTTC
.	TRBV6-5	.	12	TRBJ1-1	CASSYGGSEAFF	TGTGCCAGCAGTTACGGAGGGAGTGAAGCTTTCTTT
.	TRBV19	.	16	TRBJ1-2	CASTNPGDPGNYGYTF	TGTGCCAGTACCAATCCCGGGGATCCGGGAAACTATGGCTACACCTTC